This T cell receptor (beta chain) emerged from a study of shared clonotypes between healthy human individuals. Background on the study: Used for every donor were three CD4 naive, three CD4 memory, two CD8 naive and one CD8 memory plate.

Trimming stripped 3 bases from V and 1 base from J, with 16 bases between. The germline V gene has CDR1 SGHRS and CDR2 YFSETQ. The CDR3 runs to 16 residues. Some clones are missing from TCRdb's copy, which holds only in-frame ones; the method was immunoSEQ multiplex PCR. Of roughly 2.2 million clones listed, around 90% were seen once; the top ten hold 0.3% to 0.45%. Notes on the study in general: Across subsets, estimated richness was generally greater for naive than for memory populations. Sharing of clonotypes among donors was expected to vary with sequencing depth.

A note on this clone: Its antigen is still unknown. The identical CDR3 is also encoded by other nucleotide sequences in the sample.

V and J are TRBV5-1 and TRBJ1-1; a possible D gene is TRBD1 (5 bases). This clonotype was sampled from a man between 18 and 35 years old in good health. Some clones in this sample may be carry-over from other donors' samples. The sequenced sample consisted of naive CD4+ T cells from PBMCs. The sample's subset: CD45RA+ positively selected. The CDR3 DNA reads as TGCGCCAGCAGCTCAAGTCCCGGGACGGGGAACACTGAAGCTTTCTTT. It codes for CASSSSPGTGNTEAFF. The full variable domain, its missing parts supplied by reference TRBV5-1 and TRBJ1-1, is KAGVTQTPRYLIKTRGQQVTLSCSPISGHRSVSWYQQTPGQGLQFLFEYFSETQRNKGNFPGRFSGRQFSNSRSEMNVSTLELGDSALYLCASSSSPGTGNTEAFFGQGTRLTVV.